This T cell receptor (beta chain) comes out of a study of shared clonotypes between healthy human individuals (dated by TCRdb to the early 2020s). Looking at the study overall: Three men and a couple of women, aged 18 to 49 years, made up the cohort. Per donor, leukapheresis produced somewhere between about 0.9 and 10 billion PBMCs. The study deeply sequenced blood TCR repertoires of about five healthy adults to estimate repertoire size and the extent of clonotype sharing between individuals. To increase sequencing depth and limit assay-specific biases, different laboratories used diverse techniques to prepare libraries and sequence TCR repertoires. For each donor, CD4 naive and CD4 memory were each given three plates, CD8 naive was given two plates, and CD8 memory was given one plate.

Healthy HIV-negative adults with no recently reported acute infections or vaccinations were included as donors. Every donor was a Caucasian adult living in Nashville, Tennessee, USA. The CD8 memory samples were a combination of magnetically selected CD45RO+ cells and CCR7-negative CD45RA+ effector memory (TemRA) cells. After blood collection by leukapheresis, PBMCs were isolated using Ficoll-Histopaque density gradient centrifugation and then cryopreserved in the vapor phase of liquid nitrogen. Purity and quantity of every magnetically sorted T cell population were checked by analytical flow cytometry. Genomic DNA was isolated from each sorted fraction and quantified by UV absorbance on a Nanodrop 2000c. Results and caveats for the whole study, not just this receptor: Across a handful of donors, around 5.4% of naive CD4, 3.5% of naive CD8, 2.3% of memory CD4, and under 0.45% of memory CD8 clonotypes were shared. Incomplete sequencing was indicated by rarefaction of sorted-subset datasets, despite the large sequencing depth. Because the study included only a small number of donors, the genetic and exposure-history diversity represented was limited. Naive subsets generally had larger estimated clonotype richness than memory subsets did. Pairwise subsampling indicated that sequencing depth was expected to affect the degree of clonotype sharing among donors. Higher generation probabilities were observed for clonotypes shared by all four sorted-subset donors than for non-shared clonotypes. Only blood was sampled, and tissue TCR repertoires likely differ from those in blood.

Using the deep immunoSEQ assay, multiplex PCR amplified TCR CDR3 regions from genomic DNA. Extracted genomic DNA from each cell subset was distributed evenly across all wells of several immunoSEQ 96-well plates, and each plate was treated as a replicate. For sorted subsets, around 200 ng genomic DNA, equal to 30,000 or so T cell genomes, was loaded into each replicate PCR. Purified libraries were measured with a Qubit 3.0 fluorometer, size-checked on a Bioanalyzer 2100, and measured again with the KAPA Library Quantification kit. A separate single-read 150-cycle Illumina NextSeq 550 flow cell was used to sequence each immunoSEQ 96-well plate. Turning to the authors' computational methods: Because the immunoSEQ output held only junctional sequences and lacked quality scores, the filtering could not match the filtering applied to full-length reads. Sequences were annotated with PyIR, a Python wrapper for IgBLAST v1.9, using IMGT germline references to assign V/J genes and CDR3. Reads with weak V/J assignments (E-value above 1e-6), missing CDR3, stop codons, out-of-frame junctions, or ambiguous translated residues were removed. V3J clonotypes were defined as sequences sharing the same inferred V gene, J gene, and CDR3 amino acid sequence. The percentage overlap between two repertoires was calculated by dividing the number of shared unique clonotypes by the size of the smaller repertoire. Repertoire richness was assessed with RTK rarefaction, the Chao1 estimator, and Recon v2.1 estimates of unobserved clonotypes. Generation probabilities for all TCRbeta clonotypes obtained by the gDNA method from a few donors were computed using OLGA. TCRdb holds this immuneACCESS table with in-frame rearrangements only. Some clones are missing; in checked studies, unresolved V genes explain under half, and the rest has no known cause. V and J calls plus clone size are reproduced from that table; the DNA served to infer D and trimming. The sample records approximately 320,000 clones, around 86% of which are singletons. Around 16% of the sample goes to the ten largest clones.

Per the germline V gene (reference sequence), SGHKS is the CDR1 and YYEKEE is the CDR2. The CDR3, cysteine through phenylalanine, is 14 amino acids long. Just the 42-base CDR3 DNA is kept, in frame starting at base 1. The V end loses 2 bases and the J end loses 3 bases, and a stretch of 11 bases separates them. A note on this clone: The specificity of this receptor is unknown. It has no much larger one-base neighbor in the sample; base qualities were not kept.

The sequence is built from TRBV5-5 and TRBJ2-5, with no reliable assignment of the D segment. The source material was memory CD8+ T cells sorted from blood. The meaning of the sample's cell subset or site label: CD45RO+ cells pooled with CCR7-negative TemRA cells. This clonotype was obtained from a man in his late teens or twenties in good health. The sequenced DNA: TGTGCCAGCAGCTTTTATCTTCGGGAAGAGACCCAGTACTTC. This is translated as CASSFYLREETQYF.